These 15 T cell receptor beta chains came from one sample sequenced in a study of tumour-infiltrating T cells in Burkitt lymphoma. Here immunoSEQ multiplex PCR was the method, and the copy in TCRdb shows in-frame clones only, minus some. The table lists roughly 9,100 clones, less than 65% of them singletons. Sequencing was done on a sample of tumor tissue. The receptors come from a human donor with diffuse large B-cell lymphoma.

This chain joins TRBV6-5 and TRBJ1-6; D ambiguous. Germline V gives CDR1 MNHEY, CDR2 SVGAGI. The CDR3 length is 13 residues. Trimming pared 6 bases from V and 9 bases from J, leaving 12 bases between. DNA for the CDR3: TGTGCCAGCAGGCCCACTCGGGGTTCACCCCTCCACTTT. This sequence encodes CASRPTRGSPLHF.

The chain has TRBV9 and TRBJ1-1; D might be TRBD1 (6 bases). CDR3 length: 12 residues. Germline lookup yields CDR1 SGDLS and CDR2 YYNGEE. V was clipped by 2 bases and J by 11 bases, with 13 bases between them. CDR3 in amino acids: CASSVGNRAAFF. The CDR3, as DNA: TGTGCCAGCAGCGTGGGGAACAGGGCGGCTTTCTTT. The whole variable domain, remainder taken from reference TRBV9 and TRBJ1-1, is DSGVTQTPKHLITATGQRVTLRCSPRSGDLSVYWYQQSLDQGLQFLIQYYNGEERAKGNILERFSAQQFPDLHSELNLSSLELGDSALYFCASSVGNRAAFFGQGTRLTVV.

The genes are TRBV6-5 and TRBJ2-7; D is possibly TRBD1 (5 bases). The CDR3 consists of 13 residues. Germline loops: CDR1 MNHEY, CDR2 SVGAGI. Trimming removed 7 bases at V and 3 bases at J, with 13 bases between. Here the CDR3 reads CASTGQTGYEQYF. The DNA for the CDR3 is TGTGCCAGCACCGGACAAACCGGCTACGAGCAGTACTTC.

This chain connects TRBV18 to TRBJ1-1, with TRBD1 as a possible D gene (6 bases). Germline lookup yields CDR1 KGHSH and CDR2 LQKENI. With 2 bases removed from V and 4 bases from J, the gap between germline ends came to 11 bases. The CDR3 contains 14 residues. CDR3 nucleotides: TGTGCCAGCTCACCAAGTAACAGGGTCACTGAAGCTTTCTTT. Its translation: CASSPSNRVTEAFF.

The rearrangement joins TRBV29-1 to TRBJ2-7; D possibly matches TRBD1 or TRBD2 (5 bases each). Germline V lookup: CDR1 SQVTM, CDR2 ANQGSEA. Between the trimmed V and J ends, which lost 2 bases and 12 bases, there was a span of 14 bases. The CDR3 loop spans 11 amino acids. CDR3 DNA: TGCAGCGTTGAAATTGAGGGGCGGGCGTACTTC. This codes for CSVEIEGRAYF.

The rearrangement joins TRBV5-6 to TRBJ2-7; 10 bases fit TRBD2. This CDR3 has 15 amino acids. Trimming at V came to 4 bases and at J to 2 bases, leaving 6 bases not matched to a gene. CDR1 and CDR2 (germline): SGHDT, YYEEEE. For the CDR3, the DNA is TGTGCCAGCAGCCTGGGACTAGCGAACGCCTACGAGCAGTACTTC. Translation gives CASSLGLANAYEQYF.

The chain couples TRBV9 to TRBJ1-2, with D possibly matching TRBD1 (5 bases). Germline V CDR1 and CDR2: SGDLS, YYNGEE. V shed 0 bases and J shed 3 bases, with 9 bases lying between them. The CDR3 consists of 14 residues. CDR3 DNA sequence: TGTGCCAGCAGCGTAGCTGTGGGGGACTATGGCTACACCTTC. Translating gives CASSVAVGDYGYTF.

V and J are TRBV27 and TRBJ1-5; 7 nucleotides agree with TRBD1. Germline V gives CDR1 MNHEY, CDR2 SMNVEV (reference sequence). V lost 6 bases, J lost 3 bases, and 2 bases stayed unmatched. The CDR3 runs to 13 residues. The CDR3 spells CASRGQFNQPQHF. CDR3 bases: TGTGCCAGCAGGGGACAGTTCAATCAGCCCCAGCATTTT.

V is TRBV7-9 and J is TRBJ2-7, with no clear D. The germline V and J ends were trimmed by 2 bases and 2 bases, with 7 bases remaining between them. The CDR3 spans 13 residues. Germline V gene lookup returns CDR1 SEHNR and CDR2 FQNEAQ (reference sequence). Here the CDR3 reads CASSLLEAYEQYF. CDR3 bases: TGTGCCAGCAGCTTATTGGAAGCCTACGAGCAGTACTTC.

The rearrangement uses TRBV28 and TRBJ2-7; 8 bases line up with TRBD1. Germline trimming cut 6 bases from V and 0 bases from J; bases unmatched to any gene: 4. This CDR3 is 14 amino acids long. The germline gives CDR1 MDHEN, CDR2 SYDVKM. The CDR3 sequence: CASSRQGSSYEQYF. The CDR3 nucleotides are TGTGCCAGCAGCCGACAGGGGAGCTCCTACGAGCAGTACTTC.

This sequence joins TRBV4-1 and TRBJ2-3; 12 nucleotides match TRBD2. Losses at the gene ends were 4 bases for V and 0 bases for J; bases not matched to a gene: 17. Germline CDR1 and CDR2: MGHRA and YSYEKL. The CDR3 covers 21 residues. CDR3 nucleotides: TGCGCCAGCAGCCTAGAGTACAGGACTAGCGGGGATGTTTCTAGCACAGATACGCAGTATTTT. It codes for CASSLEYRTSGDVSSTDTQYF.

The chain joins TRBV6-1 to TRBJ2-1, with D possibly matching TRBD1 (6 bases). Germline CDR1 MNHNS, CDR2 SASEGT. Trimming stripped 6 bases from V and 3 bases from J, with 15 bases between. The CDR3 runs to 15 residues. The CDR3 nucleotides are TGTGCCAGCAGGAATTACAGGGCCATCTACAATGAGCAGTTCTTC. It specifies CASRNYRAIYNEQFF.

The rearrangement links TRBV11-3 to TRBJ2-2; D gene ambiguous. The CDR3 consists of 13 residues. Between the trimmed V and J ends, which lost 0 bases and 3 bases, there was a span of 2 bases. CDR1 and CDR2 from the germline V gene are SGHNT and YENEEA. CDR3 in amino acids: CASSLDDTGELFF. Written as DNA, the CDR3 is TGTGCCAGCAGCTTAGATGACACCGGGGAGCTGTTTTTT. Looking up the rest from reference TRBV11-3 and TRBJ2-2 gives the full variable domain: EAGVVQSPRYKIIEKKQPVAFWCNPISGHNTLYWYLQNLGQGPELLIRYENEEAVDDSQLPKDRFSAERLKGVDSTLKIQPAELGDSAVYLCASSLDDTGELFFGEGSRLTVL.

V is TRBV30 and J is TRBJ1-5; weak D call: TRBD1 (6 bases). The CDR3 length is 14 residues. In germline, CDR1 is GTSNPN, CDR2 SVGIG (reference sequence). The germline V and J ends were trimmed by 0 bases and 4 bases, with 10 bases remaining between them. CDR3 sequence: CAWSVGDINQPQHF. For the CDR3, the DNA is TGTGCCTGGAGTGTAGGGGACATAAATCAGCCCCAGCATTTT.

V is TRBV20-1 and J is TRBJ2-1; D not certain. This CDR3 spans 11 amino acids. Trimming stripped 1 base from V and 13 bases from J, with 11 bases between. Germline CDR1 and CDR2: DFQATT and SNEGSKA (reference sequence). The CDR3 region is CSARVGGKQFF. CDR3 DNA: TGCAGTGCTAGAGTGGGCGGAAAACAGTTCTTC.